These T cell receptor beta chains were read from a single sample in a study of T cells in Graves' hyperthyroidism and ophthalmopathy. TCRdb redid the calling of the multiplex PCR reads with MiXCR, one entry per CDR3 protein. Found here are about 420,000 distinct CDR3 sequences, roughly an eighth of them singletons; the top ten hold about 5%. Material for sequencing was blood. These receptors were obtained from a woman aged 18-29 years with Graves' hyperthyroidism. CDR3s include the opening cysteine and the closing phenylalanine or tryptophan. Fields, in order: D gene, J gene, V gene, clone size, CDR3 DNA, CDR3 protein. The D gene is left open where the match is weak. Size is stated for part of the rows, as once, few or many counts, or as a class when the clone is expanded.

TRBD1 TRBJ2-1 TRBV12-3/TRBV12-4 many TGTGCCAGCAGCCGGGACAGGGGGTTGTACAATGAGCAGTTCTTC CASSRDRGLYNEQFF
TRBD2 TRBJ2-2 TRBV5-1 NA TGCGCCAGCAGCTTGGCCCGGCTAGCGGATGTAAACACCGGGGAGCTGTTTTTT CASSLARLADVNTGELFF
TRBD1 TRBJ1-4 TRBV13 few TGTGCCAGCAGCTTCAGGGGGGAAAAACTGTTTTTT CASSFRGEKLFF
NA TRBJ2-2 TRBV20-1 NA TGCAGTGCTAGAGATCACAGCTCCACCGGGGAGCTGTTTTTT CSARDHSSTGELFF
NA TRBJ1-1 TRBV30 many TGTGCCTGGAGTGATGGGGTTTCAGAAGCTTTCTTT CAWSDGVSEAFF
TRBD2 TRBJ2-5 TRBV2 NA TGTGCCAGCAGCAGACAAACTCGACGGGAGGGGGAGACCCAGTACTTC CASSRQTRREGETQYF
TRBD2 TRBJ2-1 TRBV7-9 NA TGTGCCAGCAGCTCTCGCACCGGGACTAGCGGGAGTCATGAGCAGTTCTTC CASSSRTGTSGSHEQFF
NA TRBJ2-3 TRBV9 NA TGTGCCAGCAGCGTAGATGGGGCATGGGCAGATACGCAGTATTTT CASSVDGAWADTQYF
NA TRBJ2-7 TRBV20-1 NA TGCAGTGCTAGGATCGCGGGGCGGAACGAGCAGTACTTC CSARIAGRNEQYF
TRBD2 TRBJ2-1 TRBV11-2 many TGTGCCAGCAGCTTAGAGGGCGGGAGCTTTGGTGAGCAGTTCTTC CASSLEGGSFGEQFF
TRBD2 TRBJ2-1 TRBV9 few TGTGCCAGCAGCGTGGGGACTAGCGGGTACTACAATGAGCAGTTCTTC CASSVGTSGYYNEQFF
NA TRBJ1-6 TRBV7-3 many TGTGCCAGCAGCTTAAGTGGGGGAGGTTCACCCCTCCACTTT CASSLSGGGSPLHF
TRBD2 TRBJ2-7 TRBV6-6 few TGTGCCAGCAGTTACTCTTCGGGAGGGCACGAGCAGTACTTC CASSYSSGGHEQYF
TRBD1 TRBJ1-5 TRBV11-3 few TGTGCCAGCAGCAGTAGATTGGACAGGGTTGTTGGCAATCAGCCCCAGCATTTT CASSSRLDRVVGNQPQHF
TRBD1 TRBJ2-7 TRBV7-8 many TGTGCCAGCAGCTTAGCGGGCAGGACAGGGGTTACCTACGAGCAGTACTTC CASSLAGRTGVTYEQYF
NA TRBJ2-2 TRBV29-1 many TGCAGCGTGGAACAGGGGAACACCGGGGAGCTGTTTTTT CSVEQGNTGELFF
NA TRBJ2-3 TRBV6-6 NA TGTGCCAGCAGTTACGGGGGTACTCCCGAGGCGCAGTATTTT CASSYGGTPEAQYF
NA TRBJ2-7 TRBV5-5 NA TGTGCCAGCAGCTACAGGACAGCGGAATCCTACGAGCAGTACTTC CASSYRTAESYEQYF
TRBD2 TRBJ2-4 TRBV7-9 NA TGTGCCAGCAGCCTAGCCTCCGGGACTAGTTTCCAAAACATTCAGTACTTC CASSLASGTSFQNIQYF
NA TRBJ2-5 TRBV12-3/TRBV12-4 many TGTGCCAGCAGTTTATCAGGGGAGGAGACCCAGTACTTC CASSLSGEETQYF
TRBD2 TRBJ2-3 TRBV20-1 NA TGCAGTGCCACAGCGGGACTAGCGGGGAGTCAGGTTGGCACAGATACGCAGTATTTT CSATAGLAGSQVGTDTQYF
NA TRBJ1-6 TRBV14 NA TGTGCCAGCAGCCAAGACGCCTGGGGCGTTTTGTGGGATTACCCCTGCAATTCACCCCTCCACTTT CASSQDAWGVLWDYPCNSPLHF
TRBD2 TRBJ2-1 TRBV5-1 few TGCGCCAGCAGCTTGACTAGCGGTGGGGGTAATGAGCAGTTCTTC CASSLTSGGGNEQFF
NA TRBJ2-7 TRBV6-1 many TGTGCCAGCAGTCTGGGGGACTCCACCTACGAGCAGTACTTC CASSLGDSTYEQYF
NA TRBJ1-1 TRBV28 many TGTGCCAGCAGCGCCAGTTACCTTAACACTGAAGCTTTCTTT CASSASYLNTEAFF
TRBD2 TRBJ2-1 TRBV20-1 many TGCAGTGCTTCCCAGACTAGCGGGATGGGTAATGAGCAGTTCTTC CSASQTSGMGNEQFF
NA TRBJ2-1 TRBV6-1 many TGTGCCAGCAGTTACGGGGATCCCGCAAGCTCCTACAATGAGCAGTTCTTC CASSYGDPASSYNEQFF
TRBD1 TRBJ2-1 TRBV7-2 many TGTGCCAGCAGCGTACAGGGGTTTGGCTACAATGAGCAGTTCTTC CASSVQGFGYNEQFF
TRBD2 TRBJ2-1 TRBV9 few TGTGCCAGCAGCGTGGGACTAGCGGGGGCTACCTCCTACAATGAGCAGTTCTTC CASSVGLAGATSYNEQFF
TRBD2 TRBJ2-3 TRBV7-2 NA TGTGCCAGCAGCTCTAGCGGGAAGATAGATACGCAGTATTTT CASSSSGKIDTQYF
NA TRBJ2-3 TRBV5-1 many TGCGCCAGCACCCATCAAGTGGCCGATACGCAGTATTTT CASTHQVADTQYF
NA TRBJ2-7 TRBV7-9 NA TGTGCCAGCAGCTCGGACGGAAACTACGAGCAGTACTTC CASSSDGNYEQYF
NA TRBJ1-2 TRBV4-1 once TGCGCTAGCAGCCAAGAATGGCCAGGGGCCTATGGCTACACCTTC CASSQEWPGAYGYTF
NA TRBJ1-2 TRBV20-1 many TGCAGTGCTGGCTATGGCTACACCTTC CSAGYGYTF
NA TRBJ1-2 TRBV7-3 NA TGTGCCACTTTCGAGAAGCTCTATGGCTACACCTTC CATFEKLYGYTF
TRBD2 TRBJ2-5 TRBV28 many TGTGCCAGCAGTTTAACTAGCGGGGGGAAAGAGACCCAGTACTTC CASSLTSGGKETQYF
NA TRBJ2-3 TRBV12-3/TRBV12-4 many TGTGCCAGCAGCCGCGAGGGGCTGCGGACTATTCGGGATACGCAGTATTTT CASSREGLRTIRDTQYF
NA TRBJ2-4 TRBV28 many TGTGCCAGCAGTTTTATGATTGACATTCAGTACTTC CASSFMIDIQYF
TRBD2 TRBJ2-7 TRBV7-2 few TGTGCCAGTGTACTGCGGTGGGCTAGCGGGAGGATGCACGAGCAGTACTTC CASVLRWASGRMHEQYF
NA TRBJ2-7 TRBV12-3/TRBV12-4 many TGTGCCAGCAGTTTCGGTCGGGACATCATCTACGAGCAGTACTTC CASSFGRDIIYEQYF